This T cell receptor beta chain was profiled in a study of blood T cell repertoires in COVID-19. The CDR3 extends over 14 amino acids. Germline V gives CDR1 LGHDT, CDR2 YNNKEL (reference sequence). V shed 5 bases, J shed 6 bases, and the junction held 5 bases outside the gene matches. The repertoire was sequenced with immunoSEQ multiplex PCR; TCRdb's copy has only in-frame clones and lacks some. Seen here are around 250,000 clones, over 80% observed once, and the top ten hold around 3.1%. Study members were between about 18 and 95 years old and lived in 20 to 25 US regions. The sequence came from a woman in her thirties or forties who had been exposed to COVID-19. The gene calls are TRBV3-1 (or the pseudogene TRBV3-2) and TRBJ2-3; the match to TRBD2 covers 10 bases. The sequenced material came from PBMCs or T cells enriched from blood (not recorded which). CDR3 in DNA: TGTGCCAGCAGCAAGACTAGCGGGCGGGATACGCAGTATTTT. Its translation is CASSKTSGRDTQYF.